The rows below give T cell receptor beta chains drawn from one sample of a study of T cell responses to AZD1222 COVID-19 vaccine. Repertoires were generated with immunoSEQ multiplex PCR, while TCRdb's copy carries only in-frame clones and drops some. This sample has about 140,000 clones, with around 88% found just once. The source was peripheral blood, collected on day 0 of AZD1222 vaccination. These receptors were obtained from an adult in good health. CDR3s include the opening cysteine and the closing phenylalanine or tryptophan. Fields, in order: D gene, J gene, clone size, V gene, CDR3 protein, CDR3 DNA. D genes are given only for firm matches. Expanded clones get a size class; other rows say once, few or many, or leave the size out.

D: NA; J: TRBJ1-1; size: NA; V: TRBV11-1; CDR3: CASSPQPGLPAFF; DNA: TGTGCCAGCAGCCCCCAACCGGGGTTACCGGCTTTCTTT
D: TRBD2; J: TRBJ2-1; size: NA; V: TRBV19; CDR3: CASSIAGVAGKNEQFF; DNA: TGTGCCAGTAGTATCGCGGGAGTTGCGGGTAAAAATGAGCAGTTCTTC
D: TRBD2; J: TRBJ2-3; size: NA; V: TRBV15; CDR3: CATSRGGRLASTDTQYF; DNA: TGTGCCACCAGCAGAGGCGGGCGACTAGCGAGCACAGATACGCAGTATTTT
D: TRBD1; J: TRBJ2-4; size: NA; V: TRBV5-5; CDR3: CASSQIGQGWDIQYF; DNA: TGTGCCAGCAGCCAAATTGGACAGGGGTGGGACATTCAGTACTTC
D: TRBD2; J: TRBJ2-1; size: NA; V: TRBV27; CDR3: CASGSRLAGDVHEQFF; DNA: TGTGCCAGCGGCTCCCGACTAGCGGGAGATGTCCATGAGCAGTTCTTC
D: NA; J: TRBJ2-1; size: once; V: TRBV9; CDR3: CASSVDYAGLQFF; DNA: TGTGCCAGCAGCGTAGATTATGCGGGATTGCAGTTCTTC
D: NA; J: TRBJ1-5; size: NA; V: TRBV6-5; CDR3: CASSYRAGHQPQHF; DNA: TGTGCCAGCAGTTACCGGGCAGGCCATCAGCCCCAGCATTTT
D: NA; J: TRBJ1-2; size: NA; V: TRBV28; CDR3: CASSFVRVGSGYTF; DNA: TGTGCCAGCAGTTTTGTCAGGGTGGGAAGTGGCTACACCTTC
D: NA; J: TRBJ1-2; size: NA; V: TRBV20-1; CDR3: CSATGFRYTF; DNA: TGCAGTGCCACAGGGTTTCGGTACACCTTC
D: NA; J: TRBJ2-5; size: NA; V: TRBV24-1; CDR3: CATSEGQGGRETQYF; DNA: TGTGCCACCAGTGAAGGGCAGGGGGGTCGGGAGACCCAGTACTTC
D: NA; J: TRBJ1-4; size: NA; V: TRBV29-1; CDR3: CSVVGRADEKLFF; DNA: TGCAGCGTTGTAGGCAGGGCAGATGAAAAACTGTTTTTT
D: NA; J: TRBJ1-1; size: NA; V: TRBV3-1/TRBV3-2; CDR3: CASSQGDTEAFF; DNA: TGTGCCAGCAGCCAGGGAGACACTGAAGCTTTCTTT
D: NA; J: TRBJ1-5; size: NA; V: TRBV4-3; CDR3: CASSQDAGYQPQHF; DNA: TGCGCCAGCAGCCAAGACGCGGGTTACCAGCCCCAGCATTTT
D: TRBD1; J: TRBJ2-5; size: NA; V: TRBV14; CDR3: CASSLDRARATQYF; DNA: TGTGCCAGCAGCCTGGACAGGGCCAGGGCGACCCAGTACTTC
D: TRBD2; J: TRBJ2-1; size: NA; V: TRBV28; CDR3: CASKRGRTSGYNEQFF; DNA: TGTGCCAGCAAGAGGGGAAGGACTAGCGGATACAATGAGCAGTTCTTC
D: NA; J: TRBJ1-2; size: NA; V: TRBV2; CDR3: CASNLQGGEYGYTF; DNA: TGTGCCAGCAACTTACAGGGTGGGGAGTATGGCTACACCTTC